The rows below give T cell receptor beta chains drawn from one sample of a study of blood T cell repertoires in COVID-19. The table came from immunoSEQ multiplex PCR; TCRdb's copy has only in-frame clones and leaves some out. The sample includes approximately 300,000 clones, about nine tenths of them seen just once. The specimen was peripheral blood. The receptors were gathered from a woman under 40 with COVID-19, enrolled during active disease. Each CDR3 is given with its conserved first and last residue. Fields, in order: J gene, clone size, V gene, CDR3 protein. Some rows have no size entry. The others give once, few or many, or a class for an expanded clone.

TRBJ1-5 - TRBV5-6 CASSLQGSQPQHF
TRBJ1-1 once TRBV18 CASSPFMAENTEAFF
TRBJ2-1 - TRBV30 CAWSPTSGKSKQFF
TRBJ2-6 - TRBV15 CATSRVGTSAPGGANVLTF
TRBJ2-1 - TRBV19 CASKAGRGNNEQFF
TRBJ1-2 - TRBV28 CASSLGVGYGYTF
TRBJ2-1 - TRBV3-1/TRBV3-2 CASSQDSGSYNEQFF
TRBJ2-1 - TRBV7-8 CASSGREGSNEQFF
TRBJ2-3 - TRBV19 CASSIGGANTDTQYF
TRBJ2-7 - TRBV6-5 CASSRGTGNEQYF
TRBJ1-2 - TRBV6-5 CASLGLNYGYTF
TRBJ2-3 - TRBV7-3 CASSKGQGTYTDTQYF
TRBJ1-2 - TRBV19 CATRREPNYGYTF
TRBJ1-1 - TRBV20-1 CSASEGRTEAFF
TRBJ2-7 - TRBV5-1 CASTARGDYEQYF
TRBJ1-1 - TRBV19 CASSMLGNTEAFF
TRBJ1-5 - TRBV28 CASSSGGWGWHQPQHF
TRBJ1-5 - TRBV6-5 CASRGSNQPQHF
TRBJ2-7 - TRBV28 CASSDRTGVSYEQYF
TRBJ2-7 - TRBV11-2 CASSSRGGLRSSYEQYF
TRBJ2-2 - TRBV5-6 CASSLEISGAGELFF
TRBJ1-2 - TRBV9 CASSVGGGYGYTF
TRBJ1-1 - TRBV5-1 CASNSGARSTEAFF
TRBJ1-5 - TRBV6-5 CASSYSWGRNQPQHF
TRBJ2-3 once TRBV2 CATLHKTSGTDMQYF
TRBJ1-2 - TRBV10-3 CAISDIGQGAHYGYTF
TRBJ1-6 - TRBV2 CASSRDSYNSPLHF
TRBJ2-5 - TRBV6-5 CASSYGPGAGGETQYF
TRBJ2-7 - TRBV14 CASSQGTSGAYEQYF
TRBJ1-1 - TRBV19 CASSKTTEAFF
TRBJ2-7 - TRBV7-9 CASSLGSSKTYEQYF
TRBJ1-6 - TRBV4-3 CASSQDRQAVAPLHF
TRBJ2-2 - TRBV6-2/TRBV6-3 CASSKGGVGNTGELFF
TRBJ2-7 - TRBV21-1 CASSEWTGGKYEQYF
TRBJ1-5 - TRBV6-4 CASIWGHQPQHF
TRBJ1-2 once TRBV7-9 CASNDFTGGSYGYTF
TRBJ2-1 once TRBV7-6 CASSPTSGYNEQFF
TRBJ1-2 - TRBV29-1 CSVLPGTGNGYTF
TRBJ1-2 - TRBV19 CASSTRQDYGYTF
TRBJ1-2 once TRBV5-1 CASSYVGSANYGYTF
TRBJ1-2 - TRBV5-5 CASKRENYGYTF
TRBJ1-5 - TRBV5-6 CASSLVGQGGQPQHF
TRBJ1-1 once TRBV19 CASRTALMNTEAFF
TRBJ2-7 - TRBV5-4 CASSSPETREQYF
TRBJ1-1 once TRBV28 CANSPRTGGAVDTEAFF
TRBJ1-4 once TRBV10-3 CAIQGSNEKLFF
TRBJ1-5 - TRBV28 CASSPHSNQPQHF
TRBJ2-5 once TRBV30 CAWSRRQETQYF
TRBJ1-4 - TRBV25-1 CAATGWSNEKLFF
TRBJ2-7 - TRBV5-4 CASSLVGVNAQYF
TRBJ1-2 - TRBV30 CAWSVQQGSRGYTF
TRBJ1-2 - TRBV5-5 CASSDFTGTRGYTF
TRBJ1-1 once TRBV19 CASSISVTGNTEAFF
TRBJ1-5 - TRBV2 CASRGTGGNNQPQHF
TRBJ2-5 - TRBV11-2 CASSPLAGVETQYF
TRBJ2-7 - TRBV7-8 CASSSGQASYEQYF
TRBJ2-7 - TRBV7-9 CASSQAGGRLYF
TRBJ2-7 - TRBV6-2/TRBV6-3 CASSDTSEYYEQYF
TRBJ2-5 - TRBV6-5 CASSRNRGPQETQYF